This T cell receptor beta chain was observed in a study of blood T cell repertoires in COVID-19. Study-wide context: Sources were T cells, B-cell-depleted T cells, or PBMCs; the material itself was cDNA or gDNA.

Original processing notes: Nucleated cell number was recorded as an estimate derived from reference gene primer amplification. The method was immunoSEQ multiplex PCR; TCRdb's version includes in-frame clones alone and lacks a portion of them. The V and J calls and the clone size are those of that table, but D and trimming were determined from the DNA. The data show about 250,000 clones, over 80% seen once. Sequencing was carried out using peripheral blood. The sequence was obtained from a woman between 35 and 50 years old who had recovered from COVID-19.

The CDR3 is CASSLGSRGYQETQYF. CDR3 nucleotide sequence: TGTGCCAGCAGCTTAGGCTCTCGGGGATACCAAGAGACCCAGTACTTC. The chain uses TRBV11-3 and TRBJ2-5; perhaps TRBD2 as D (5 bases). The CDR3 is 16 residues long. Germline V gives CDR1 SGHNT, CDR2 YENEEA. Trimming stripped 1 base from V and 0 bases from J, with 12 bases between.